This record concerns one T cell receptor (beta chain) sequence. Study processing details: For nucleated cells, counts were estimated from reference gene primer amplification. TCRdb keeps only in-frame clones here, not all; method: immunoSEQ multiplex PCR. Clonal size and the V and J genes are those of that table, whereas D and trimming came from the DNA. The sample includes about 83,000 clones, more than 85% of them seen just once. The CDR3 extends over 14 amino acids. Germline values: CDR1 KGHSH, CDR2 LQKENI. V lost 4 bases to trimming and J lost 6 bases; unmatched junction nucleotides: 5. This record belongs to a study of blood T cell repertoires in COVID-19. Looking at the study overall: Some COVID-19 samples were acute and others convalescent; all came from the United States, Italy and Spain. Sample material is recorded as cDNA or gDNA derived from T cells, B-cell-depleted T cells, or PBMCs.

This sequence joins TRBV18 and TRBJ2-1; TRBD2 matches at 8 bases. Sequencing was performed on peripheral blood. This clonotype originated in an elderly man with active or convalescent COVID-19. The DNA for the CDR3 is TGTGCCAGCTCACGTTCAGGGACTAGCAATGAGCAGTTCTTC. Its protein is CASSRSGTSNEQFF.